This entry is about one T cell receptor (beta chain). Other DNA sequences within the sample encode an identical CDR3. The data belong to a study of shared clonotypes between healthy human individuals. Between the trimmed V and J ends, which lost 1 base and 1 base, there was a span of 11 bases. The CDR3 length is 15 residues. In germline, CDR1 is SGHVS, CDR2 FQNEAQ. All participating donors were Caucasian adults from Nashville, Tennessee. Assay: immunoSEQ multiplex PCR; the TCRdb copy retains only in-frame clones and omits some. Of about 1.5 million clones listed, around 98% are singletons. This TCR came from a young man in good health. Sequencing was done on a sample of naive CD4+ T cells sorted from blood. Subset: CD45RA+ positively selected. This rearrangement joins TRBV7-8 to TRBJ2-7, with D perhaps TRBD2 (6 bases). The CDR3 DNA reads TGTGCCAGCAGCTTAGGAGCGGGTGGATCCTACGAGCAGTACTTC. This encodes CASSLGAGGSYEQYF.